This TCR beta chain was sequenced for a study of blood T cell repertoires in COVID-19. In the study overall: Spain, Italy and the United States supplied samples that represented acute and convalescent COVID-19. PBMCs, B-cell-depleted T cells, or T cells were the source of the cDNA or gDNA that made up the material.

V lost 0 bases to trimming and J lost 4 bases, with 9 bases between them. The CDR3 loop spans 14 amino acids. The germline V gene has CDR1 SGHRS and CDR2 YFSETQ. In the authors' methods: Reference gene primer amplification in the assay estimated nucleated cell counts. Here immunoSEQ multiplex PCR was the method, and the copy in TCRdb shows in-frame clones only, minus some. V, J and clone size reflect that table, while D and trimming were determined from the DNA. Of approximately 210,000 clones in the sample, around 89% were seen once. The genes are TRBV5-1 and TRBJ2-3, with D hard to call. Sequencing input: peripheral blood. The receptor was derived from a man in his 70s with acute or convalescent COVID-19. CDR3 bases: TGCGCCAGCAGCTTGGGTTACAGCTCAGATACGCAGTATTTT. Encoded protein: CASSLGYSSDTQYF.